This T cell receptor (beta chain) was retrieved from a study of shared clonotypes between healthy human individuals. This CDR3 spans 14 amino acids. CDR1 and CDR2 from the germline V gene are SEHNR and FQNEAQ (reference sequence). Trimming cost V 6 bases and J 5 bases; bases outside gene matches: 8. The study's findings and limits: Naive subsets tended to show greater estimated richness than memory subsets. Some clonotypes were shared by all four sorted-subset donors, while others were not shared. The non-shared ones had lower generation probabilities than the shared ones.

A roughly 220 ng quantity of DNA, approximately 29,000 T cell genomes, went into the sorted-subset replicate PCRs. This table comes from immunoSEQ multiplex PCR, and its TCRdb copy is limited to in-frame clones, with some not included. The sample holds a few million clones; about 92% are singletons and the top ten take 0.39%. To note about this clone: Its antigen is unidentified.

This rearrangement joins TRBV7-9 to TRBJ1-1; TRBD1 matches at 8 bases. The TCR comes from a man between 18 and 29 years old in good health. Some clones in this sample may be carry-over from other donors' samples. The material sequenced was naive CD4+ T cells from PBMCs. As for subset: CD45RA+ positively selected. In nucleotides, the CDR3 is TGTGCCAGCAGACAGCAGGGGGCGTTTACTGAAGCTTTCTTT. Protein product: CASRQQGAFTEAFF.